Listed here are 22 T cell receptor beta chains from one sample, sequenced in a study of blood T cell repertoires in COVID-19. The repertoire was sequenced with immunoSEQ multiplex PCR; TCRdb's copy has only in-frame clones and lacks some. The sample shows roughly 200,000 clones, around 86% of them seen only once. Sequenced sample: PBMCs or T cells enriched from blood (not recorded which). All receptors derive from a woman between 40 and 50 years old in a cohort exposed to, infected with or recovered from COVID-19 (not recorded which).

This chain links TRBV4-3 with TRBJ2-1; TRBD1 agrees at 7 bases. The CDR3 loop spans 16 amino acids. Germline V CDR1 and CDR2: LGHNA, YSLEER. With 0 bases clipped from V and 8 bases from J, the junction kept 10 bases outside the gene matches. The CDR3 DNA reads as TGCGCCAGCAGCCAAGATGTGGACAGGATCGGCCATGAGCAGTTCTTC. Its protein is CASSQDVDRIGHEQFF.

The genes are TRBV24-1 and TRBJ2-7; no firm D call. This CDR3 is built from 14 residues. Germline-derived CDR1 and CDR2 are KGHDR and SFDVKD. The V end was cut by 9 bases, the J end by 2 bases, with 16 bases between. As DNA, the CDR3 is TGTGCCACCTCAAGCGCGGCAGACCCCTACGAGCAGTACTTC. Its protein is CATSSAADPYEQYF.

The chain couples TRBV4-1 to TRBJ1-1; D may be TRBD1 (6 bases). Trimming removed 4 bases from V and 3 bases from J, with 12 bases in between. The CDR3 totals 14 residues. The germline gives CDR1 MGHRA, CDR2 YSYEKL. The CDR3, as DNA: TGCGCCAGCAGCCTATGGGACACCCACACTGAAGCTTTCTTT. Amino acid sequence: CASSLWDTHTEAFF.

This clone was observed a handful of times. The DNA for the CDR3 is TGTGCCAGCAGTTTATGGGCAGGCTATAATTCACCCCTCCACTTT. Its protein product is CASSLWAGYNSPLHF. This rearrangement joins TRBV28 to TRBJ1-6, with no clear D. Trimming took off 0 bases at V and 3 bases at J, with 6 bases between the two ends. The germline V gene encodes CDR1 MDHEN and CDR2 SYDVKM. This CDR3 is 15 amino acids long.

V is TRBV19 and J is TRBJ2-1, with 12 nucleotides matching TRBD2. Trimming at V came to 7 bases and at J to 6 bases, leaving 7 bases not matched to a gene. This CDR3 has 15 amino acids. Germline assignment: CDR1 LNHDA and CDR2 SQIVND (reference sequence). This CDR3 reads CASTPLAGGPNEQFF. In nucleotides, the CDR3 is TGTGCCAGTACCCCTCTAGCGGGGGGGCCCAATGAGCAGTTCTTC.

The chain carries TRBV7-2 and TRBJ2-3; TRBD2 matches 7 bases. CDR1 and CDR2 (germline): SGHTA, FQGNSA. V was pared by 8 bases and J by 0 bases, with 8 bases of the junction left unmatched. CDR3 length equals 15 residues. CDR3 in amino acids: CASGTLRGSTDTQYF. DNA of the CDR3: TGTGCCAGCGGGACTTTGCGGGGGAGCACAGATACGCAGTATTTT.

In nucleotides, the CDR3 is TGTGCCAGCAGCTCGGGGGGGACTAGAATTATGGGCACAGATACGCAGTATTTT. Its protein is CASSSGGTRIMGTDTQYF. This sequence joins TRBV5-6 and TRBJ2-3; 8 bases match TRBD2. With V trimmed by 3 bases and J by 1 base, 13 bases remained unmatched. The CDR3 length is 18 residues. Germline V lookup: CDR1 SGHDT, CDR2 YYEEEE. Full variable domain (rest looked up from reference TRBV5-6 and TRBJ2-3): DAGVTQSPTHLIKTRGQQVTLRCSPKSGHDTVSWYQQALGQGPQFIFQYYEEEERQRGNFPDRFSGHQFPNYSSELNVNALLLGDSALYLCASSSGGTRIMGTDTQYFGPGTRLTVL.

Written as DNA, the CDR3 is TGTGCCAGCAGCCTGACAGGGGGCGCGTCCTACGAGCAGTACTTC. It yields the protein CASSLTGGASYEQYF. The J gene is TRBJ2-7, the V gene TRBV11-2, with TRBD1 matching over 10 bases. Germline loops: CDR1 SGHAT, CDR2 FQNNGV. This CDR3 region has 15 residues. The J segment lost 1 base and the V segment lost 5 bases, leaving 5 bases of the junction unmatched.

This clone showed up just a few times. The rearrangement links TRBV4-3 to TRBJ1-1; 8 positions match TRBD1. This CDR3 is 15 amino acids long. In germline, CDR1 is LGHNA, CDR2 YSLEER. After removal of 7 bases from V and 2 bases from J, the junction contained 9 bases not matched to a gene. This CDR3 reads CASNHRGNPNTEAFF. DNA for the CDR3: TGCGCCAGCAACCACAGGGGGAACCCCAACACTGAAGCTTTCTTT.

This chain connects TRBV4-3 to TRBJ1-1, with D perhaps TRBD1 (6 bases). The CDR3 spans 14 residues. V gave up 4 bases and J gave up 11 bases, with 20 bases separating them. From germline, CDR1 is LGHNA and CDR2 YSLEER. CDR3 in DNA: TGCGCCAGCAGCCTCTTGGGGGGGGCAGAGGAGGCTTTCTTT. This sequence encodes CASSLLGGAEEAFF.

This clone appeared once. The chain employs TRBV4-2 and TRBJ2-1; D call uncertain. CDR3 size: 13 residues. The V end lost 1 base, the J end lost 7 bases, and 8 bases lay between the germline ends. Per germline, CDR1 LGHNA and CDR2 YNFKEQ. CDR3 coding DNA: TGTGCCAGCAGCCAAGTAACGGTAAATGAGCAGTTCTTC. The encoded protein is CASSQVTVNEQFF.

This rearrangement joins TRBV4-1 to TRBJ1-2; 8 bases agree with TRBD1. Germline V gene data show CDR1 as MGHRA and CDR2 as YSYEKL. The CDR3 is made up of 16 amino acids. Germline trimming cut 3 bases from V and 3 bases from J; bases unmatched to any gene: 9. The CDR3 DNA is TGCGCCAGCAGCCAGTTCTACGGGACAGGTGACTATGGCTACACCTTC. Encoded protein: CASSQFYGTGDYGYTF.

This rearrangement joins TRBV5-6 to TRBJ2-1; 9 bases line up with TRBD2. V shed 0 bases and J 6 bases; nucleotides not matched to a gene: 4. The CDR3 runs 15 residues. In germline, CDR1 is SGHDT, CDR2 YYEEEE. CDR3 DNA sequence: TGTGCCAGCAGCTTGGCCGCGGGAGGGGGCAATGAGCAGTTCTTC. Protein: CASSLAAGGGNEQFF.

The chain uses TRBV7-6 and TRBJ2-7, with D possibly being TRBD2 (6 bases). Looked up from germline, CDR1 is SGHVS and CDR2 is FNYEAQ. V was clipped by 0 bases and J by 3 bases, with 12 bases between them. This CDR3 contains 15 residues. CDR3 nucleotide sequence: TGTGCCAGCAGCTTAGCCCCGGGAGAAGGCTACGAGCAGTACTTC. Translated, it gives CASSLAPGEGYEQYF.

The chain employs TRBV7-8 and TRBJ1-5; D gene uncertain. Per the germline V gene, CDR1 is SGHVS and CDR2 is FQNEAQ. V was clipped by 5 bases and J by 9 bases, with 14 bases between them. The CDR3 spans 13 residues. As DNA, the CDR3 is TGTGCCAGCAGCCCGAGGGCGTCCGGGCCCCAGCATTTT. Translated, it gives CASSPRASGPQHF.

V gene TRBV4-1 combines with J gene TRBJ2-7, with 9 bases aligning to TRBD1. Germline V CDR1 and CDR2: MGHRA, YSYEKL. J was trimmed by 2 bases and V by 3 bases; bases with no gene match: 8. There are 16 residues in the CDR3. The CDR3 spells CASSQVAGQGTYEQYF. CDR3 nucleotide sequence: TGCGCCAGCAGCCAGGTGGCGGGACAGGGTACCTACGAGCAGTACTTC.

The chain joins TRBV4-1 to TRBJ1-5; D is unresolved. Germline CDR1 and CDR2: MGHRA and YSYEKL. With 0 bases removed from V and 1 base from J, the gap between germline ends came to 4 bases. This CDR3 is 14 amino acids long. CDR3 region: CASSQDRSNQPQHF. CDR3 coding DNA: TGCGCCAGCAGCCAAGATCGGAGCAATCAGCCCCAGCATTTT.

The V call is TRBV7-5, the J call TRBJ1-1; the table's TRBD1 call for D was not verified on the DNA. TRBV7-5 is shown as a pseudogene. This CDR3 region has 15 residues. CDR3 sequence: CVRSPRQVRNTEAFF. CDR3 sequence (DNA): TGTGTCAGAAGCCCCCGGCAGGTGCGGAACACTGAAGCTTTCTTT.

The rearrangement uses TRBV7-6 and TRBJ2-5; 8 bases line up with TRBD2. The germline CDR1 and CDR2 sequences are SGHVS and FNYEAQ. The V gene end was trimmed by 4 bases and the J gene end by 4 bases; junction bases not matched to a gene: 11. This CDR3 has 16 residues. CDR3 loop: CASSSHPRSGGETQYF. The CDR3 coding sequence is TGTGCCAGCAGCTCCCACCCCCGAAGCGGGGGAGAGACCCAGTACTTC.

The chain combines TRBV14 with TRBJ2-1, with D tentatively TRBD2 (6 bases). Per the germline V gene, CDR1 is SGHDN and CDR2 is FVKESK. There are 13 residues in the CDR3. The V end lost 5 bases, the J end lost 2 bases, and 7 bases lay between the germline ends. The CDR3 sequence is CASSWGAYNEQFF. DNA of the CDR3: TGTGCCAGCAGCTGGGGGGCCTACAATGAGCAGTTCTTC.

This clone appeared a few times. The J gene is TRBJ1-5, the V gene TRBV28; tentative D call: TRBD1 (6 bases). From germline, CDR1 is MDHEN and CDR2 SYDVKM. The V and J ends lost 7 bases and 1 base respectively, with 14 bases between them. The CDR3 has 15 residues. The CDR3 loop is CASNPQGRSNQPQHF. As DNA, the CDR3 is TGTGCCAGCAACCCACAGGGTAGGAGCAATCAGCCCCAGCATTTT. Complete variable domain (other parts from reference TRBV28 and TRBJ1-5): DVKVTQSSRYLVKRTGEKVFLECVQDMDHENMFWYRQDPGLGLRLIYFSYDVKMKEKGDIPEGYSVSREKKERFSLILESASTNQTSMYLCASNPQGRSNQPQHFGDGTRLSIL.

The rearrangement uses TRBV5-1 and TRBJ1-5; D may be TRBD1 (5 bases). This CDR3 is built from 13 residues. Trimming removed 2 bases at V and 6 bases at J, with 9 bases between. Germline CDR1 is SGHRS and CDR2 is YFSETQ. The chain's CDR3 is CASSLGGVQPQHF. The DNA for the CDR3 is TGCGCCAGCAGCTTAGGAGGGGTTCAGCCCCAGCATTTT. Full variable domain (outside the CDR3, taken from reference TRBV5-1 and TRBJ1-5): KAGVTQTPRYLIKTRGQQVTLSCSPISGHRSVSWYQQTPGQGLQFLFEYFSETQRNKGNFPGRFSGRQFSNSRSEMNVSTLELGDSALYLCASSLGGVQPQHFGDGTRLSIL.